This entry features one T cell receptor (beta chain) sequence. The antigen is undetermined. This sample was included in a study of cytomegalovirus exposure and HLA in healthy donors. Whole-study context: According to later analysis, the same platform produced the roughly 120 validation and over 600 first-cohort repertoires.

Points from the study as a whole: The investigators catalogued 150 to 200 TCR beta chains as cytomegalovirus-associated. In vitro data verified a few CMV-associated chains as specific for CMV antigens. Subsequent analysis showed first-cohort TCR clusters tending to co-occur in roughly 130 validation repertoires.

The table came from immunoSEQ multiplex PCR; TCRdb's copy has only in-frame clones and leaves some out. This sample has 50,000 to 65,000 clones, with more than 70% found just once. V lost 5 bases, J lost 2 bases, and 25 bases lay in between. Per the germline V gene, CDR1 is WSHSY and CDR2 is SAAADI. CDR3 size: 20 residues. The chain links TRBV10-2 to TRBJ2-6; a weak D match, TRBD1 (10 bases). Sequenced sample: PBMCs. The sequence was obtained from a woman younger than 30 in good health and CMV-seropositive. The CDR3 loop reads CASSRGGRGQGIAGANVLTF. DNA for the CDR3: TGCGCCAGCAGTCGGGGCGGGAGGGGACAGGGGATCGCTGGGGCCAACGTCCTGACTTTC.